This is a list of T cell receptor beta chains from one sample in a study of shared clonotypes between healthy human individuals. The method was immunoSEQ multiplex PCR; TCRdb's version includes in-frame clones alone and lacks a portion of them. The repertoire consists of just over 2,000,000 clones, with about 95% occurring once and the leading ten covering roughly 1.1%. Material: naive CD8+ T cells sorted from blood. The receptors shown here come from a man aged 18 to 29 in good health. Each CDR3 is given with its conserved first and last residue. The order of the fields is clone size, V gene, CDR3 length, J gene, D gene, CDR3 DNA, CDR3 protein. The D gene is left open where the match is weak. Clone size is shown for a subset of rows, as once, few, many or a class of expanded clone.

NA,TRBV19,13,TRBJ1-2,NA,TGTGCCAGTATATCGGGGGCGGACTATGGCTACACCTTC,CASISGADYGYTF
NA,TRBV6-1,14,TRBJ1-2,TRBD1,TGTGCCAGCAGTGCAGAACAGGGGACCTATGGCTACACCTTC,CASSAEQGTYGYTF
NA,TRBV19,14,TRBJ2-7,NA,TGTGCCAGTAGTCCCGCAGGGGTCGGGTACGAGCAGTACTTC,CASSPAGVGYEQYF
NA,TRBV5-4,12,TRBJ1-2,NA,TGTGCCAGCAGCATACCAGGGAATGGCTACACCTTC,CASSIPGNGYTF
once,TRBV19,14,TRBJ1-1,TRBD1,TGTGCCAGTAGCCTGACAGGGATGGGGACTGAAGCTTTCTTT,CASSLTGMGTEAFF
NA,TRBV7-9,14,TRBJ2-1,NA,TGTGCCAGCAGCTTCCGGACTACCTACAATGAGCAGTTCTTC,CASSFRTTYNEQFF
NA,TRBV2,14,TRBJ1-2,NA,TGTGCCAGCAGTGAAGTCGGAACAAACTATGGCTACACCTTC,CASSEVGTNYGYTF
NA,TRBV4-3,15,TRBJ2-7,NA,TGCGCCAGCAGCCGGTGGACAGACGCTTTCTACGAGCAGTACTTC,CASSRWTDAFYEQYF
NA,TRBV7-2,15,TRBJ2-1,NA,TGTGCCAGCAGCTCCCTGGGGAGCTCCTACAATGAGCAGTTCTTC,CASSSLGSSYNEQFF
NA,TRBV5-1,15,TRBJ2-7,TRBD1,TGCGCCAGCAGCTTTAGGACAGGGTCTTTCTACGAGCAGTACTTC,CASSFRTGSFYEQYF
NA,TRBV5-6,13,TRBJ2-4,NA,TGTGCCAGGAGGGAGCGGGCCAAAAACATTCAGTACTTC,CARRERAKNIQYF